The rows below give T cell receptor beta chains drawn from one sample of a study of technical replicates of blood from a handful of donors. The repertoire was sequenced with immunoSEQ multiplex PCR; TCRdb's copy has only in-frame clones and lacks some. The sample consists of nearly 90,000 clones, roughly 94% of them appearing once. Sequenced material: T cells isolated from PBMCs. Receptors originate from a human donor in good health. The CDR3 runs from the conserved cysteine through the conserved F or W. Fields, in order: D gene, clone size, J gene, V gene, CDR3 DNA, CDR3 protein. The D gene is left open where the match is weak. Size tells how often a clone was seen (once, few, many) or the class of an expanded clone, and some rows leave it out.

- few TRBJ1-1 TRBV5-8 TGTGCCAGCAGCTTTCGTTCCCTTGAAGCTTTCTTT CASSFRSLEAFF
- - TRBJ2-1 TRBV7-9 TGTGCCAGCAGACTAGGGCGGGCTTCGGGCAATGAGCAGTTCTTC CASRLGRASGNEQFF
- - TRBJ2-7 TRBV2 TGTGCCAGCAGTGATCCTTCGGGCTCCTACGAGCAGTACTTC CASSDPSGSYEQYF
TRBD1 - TRBJ1-2 TRBV28 TGTGCCAGCAGACTAGACAGGGAGGATTACTATGGCTACACCTTC CASRLDREDYYGYTF
- - TRBJ2-7 TRBV9 TGTGCCAGCAGCGCCTTGAATCCGGCCGGGGAGCAGTACTTC CASSALNPAGEQYF
TRBD2 - TRBJ2-3 TRBV30 TGTGCCTGGGTCCCCCGCAGCGGGAGTTTGGATACGCAGTATTTT CAWVPRSGSLDTQYF
TRBD2 - TRBJ2-1 TRBV7-3 TGTGCCAGCAGCTTAAACGGCGGGAGGGTTTACAATGAGCAGTTCTTC CASSLNGGRVYNEQFF
TRBD2 - TRBJ2-1 TRBV18 TGTGCCAGCTCACCACAGAGCACTAGCGGGAGTATTAGGAATGAGCAGTTCTTC CASSPQSTSGSIRNEQFF
- - TRBJ1-2 TRBV6-1 TGTGCCAGCAGTGAAAAGCGAGAAACCCGGTATGGCTACACCTTC CASSEKRETRYGYTF
- - TRBJ2-7 TRBV6-6 TGTGCCAGCAGTTACTCGTTAGCGGAGCAGCAGTACTTC CASSYSLAEQQYF
- - TRBJ1-1 TRBV30 TGTGCCTTCCAAACTTCCACTGAAGCTTTCTTT CAFQTSTEAFF
- - TRBJ1-1 TRBV4-3 TGCGCCAGCAGCCAATTGGGACAAACACCCTATGAAGCTTTCTTT CASSQLGQTPYEAFF
TRBD1 - TRBJ1-5 TRBV27 TGTGCCAGCAGTTTATCAGGACAGGGGGTGAGCAATCAGCCCCAGCATTTT CASSLSGQGVSNQPQHF
TRBD2 - TRBJ2-2 TRBV5-1 TGCGCCAGCAGCTCCCGGCTAGCGGGAGTAGTAGCAACCGGGGAGCTGTTTTTT CASSSRLAGVVATGELFF
- - TRBJ1-1 TRBV9 TGTGCCAGCAGCGTATCCCTCTCCGCTGAAGCTTTCTTT CASSVSLSAEAFF
- - TRBJ2-1 TRBV5-1 TGCGCCACCTATCTCTCTCGGCGGGATGAGCAGTTCTTC CATYLSRRDEQFF
TRBD2 - TRBJ2-7 TRBV28 TGTGCCAGCACCCTATCACTAGCGGGAAGGAACGAGCAGTACTTC CASTLSLAGRNEQYF